This entry concerns a single TCR beta chain. Antigen unknown. In the authors' workflow: Without quality scores, immunoSEQ junctional reads could not be filtered like full-length reads. TCRdb keeps only in-frame clones here, not all; method: immunoSEQ multiplex PCR. V, J and clone size were drawn from that table, and D and trimming were deduced from the DNA. The sample has around 1.5 million clones, nearly 99% seen once. The data originate from a study of shared clonotypes between healthy human individuals. Overall study findings and caveats: Relative to their counterparts shared across all four donors, non-shared clonotypes exhibited diminished generation probabilities.

A CD45RA-negative memory subset and a CD45RA+ naive subset were separated from the CD4+ cells. The sequencing sample was made of naive CD4+ T cells sorted from blood. Subset indicated: CD45RA+ positively selected. This TCR derives from a young man in good health.

CDR3 in amino acids: CASSKTNQPQHF. The CDR3 region has the DNA TGTGCCAGCAGTAAAACTAATCAGCCCCAGCATTTT. This chain links TRBV28 with TRBJ1-5; the D is unclear. The V gene's germline CDR1 is MDHEN and CDR2 SYDVKM. CDR3 length equals 12 residues. Between the trimmed V and J ends, which lost 5 bases and 4 bases, there was a span of 6 bases. Full variable domain (outside the CDR3, taken from reference TRBV28 and TRBJ1-5): DVKVTQSSRYLVKRTGEKVFLECVQDMDHENMFWYRQDPGLGLRLIYFSYDVKMKEKGDIPEGYSVSREKKERFSLILESASTNQTSMYLCASSKTNQPQHFGDGTRLSIL.